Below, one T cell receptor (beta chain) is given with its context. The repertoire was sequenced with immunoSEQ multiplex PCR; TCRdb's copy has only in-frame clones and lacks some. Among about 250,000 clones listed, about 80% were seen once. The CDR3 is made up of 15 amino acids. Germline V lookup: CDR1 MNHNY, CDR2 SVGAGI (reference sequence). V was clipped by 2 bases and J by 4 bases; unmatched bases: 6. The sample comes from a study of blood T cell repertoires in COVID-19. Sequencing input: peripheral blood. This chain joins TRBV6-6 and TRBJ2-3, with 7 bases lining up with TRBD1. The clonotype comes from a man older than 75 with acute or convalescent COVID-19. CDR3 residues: CASSYDRAGADTQYF. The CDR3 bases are TGTGCCAGCAGTTACGACAGGGCGGGTGCAGATACGCAGTATTTT.